These T cell receptor beta chains were read from a single sample in a study of blood T cell repertoires in COVID-19. TCRdb's copy holds only in-frame clones and misses some; the assay was immunoSEQ multiplex PCR. The table includes around 210,000 clones, 70% to 85% detected once. Sequencing was carried out using peripheral blood. These receptors originate from a human donor in a cohort sampled during active COVID-19. The CDR3 runs from the conserved cysteine through the conserved F or W. D genes are given only for firm matches. Size is stated for part of the rows, as once, few or many counts, or as a class when the clone is expanded.

d_gene: NA; j_gene: TRBJ1-5; v_gene: TRBV7-8; abundance: NA; len: 15; CDR3nt: TGTGCCAGCAGCTTAGAACGGGGTAGCAATCAGCCCCAGCATTTT; CDR3aa: CASSLERGSNQPQHF
d_gene: TRBD2; j_gene: TRBJ2-1; v_gene: TRBV18; abundance: NA; len: 17; CDR3nt: TGTGCCAGCTCACGACTAGCGGGTCAACACTCCTACAATGAGCAGTTCTTC; CDR3aa: CASSRLAGQHSYNEQFF
d_gene: TRBD2; j_gene: TRBJ2-1; v_gene: TRBV7-2; abundance: NA; len: 14; CDR3nt: TGTGCCACCGAAGCGGGAGTCACGTACAATGAGCAGTTCTTC; CDR3aa: CATEAGVTYNEQFF
d_gene: NA; j_gene: TRBJ1-6; v_gene: TRBV28; abundance: NA; len: 14; CDR3nt: TGTGCCAGCAGTTTCGGGAGGTATAATTCACCCCTCCACTTT; CDR3aa: CASSFGRYNSPLHF
d_gene: NA; j_gene: TRBJ1-5; v_gene: TRBV27; abundance: NA; len: 14; CDR3nt: TGTGCCAGCAGTTTGGGCAGGGGCAATCAGCCCCAGCATTTT; CDR3aa: CASSLGRGNQPQHF
d_gene: TRBD1; j_gene: TRBJ2-7; v_gene: TRBV27; abundance: NA; len: 15; CDR3nt: TGTGCCAGCAGTGTCAGGACAGGGGACCCCTACGAGCAGTACTTC; CDR3aa: CASSVRTGDPYEQYF
d_gene: NA; j_gene: TRBJ2-1; v_gene: TRBV4-2; abundance: NA; len: 16; CDR3nt: TGTGCCAGCAGCCAAGGTCGGACAGGGAGGGTGAATGAGCAGTTCTTC; CDR3aa: CASSQGRTGRVNEQFF
d_gene: TRBD2; j_gene: TRBJ2-7; v_gene: TRBV11-2; abundance: NA; len: 18; CDR3nt: TGTGCCAGCAGCATTAGAGGTTCTACTAGCGGAGACTCCTACGAGCAGTACTTC; CDR3aa: CASSIRGSTSGDSYEQYF
d_gene: TRBD2; j_gene: TRBJ2-1; v_gene: TRBV30; abundance: NA; len: 17; CDR3nt: TGTGCCTGGAGTAGATTACGGACTAGCGGGAGGGCCGATGAGCAGTTCTTC; CDR3aa: CAWSRLRTSGRADEQFF
d_gene: TRBD1; j_gene: TRBJ1-5; v_gene: TRBV6-2/TRBV6-3; abundance: NA; len: 16; CDR3nt: TGTGCCAGCAGTAGGGGCCGGGACAGGGGGCGTCAGCCCCAGCATTTT; CDR3aa: CASSRGRDRGRQPQHF
d_gene: NA; j_gene: TRBJ2-1; v_gene: TRBV27; abundance: NA; len: 14; CDR3nt: TGTGCCAGCAGTTTACGAGGTACGAACAATGAGCAGTTCTTC; CDR3aa: CASSLRGTNNEQFF
d_gene: TRBD1; j_gene: TRBJ1-2; v_gene: TRBV3-1/TRBV3-2; abundance: NA; len: 14; CDR3nt: TGTGCCAGCAGCCAAGTGACAGGGGGGGTTGGCTACACCTTC; CDR3aa: CASSQVTGGVGYTF
d_gene: NA; j_gene: TRBJ2-2; v_gene: TRBV5-1; abundance: NA; len: 13; CDR3nt: TGCGCCAGCAGCTTGAGGAGTCCCGGGGAGCTGTTTTTT; CDR3aa: CASSLRSPGELFF
d_gene: NA; j_gene: TRBJ1-1; v_gene: TRBV28; abundance: NA; len: 13; CDR3nt: TGTGCCAGCATAAGTTACATGAACACTGAAGCTTTCTTT; CDR3aa: CASISYMNTEAFF
d_gene: NA; j_gene: TRBJ2-1; v_gene: TRBV19; abundance: NA; len: 14; CDR3nt: TGTGCCAGTAGTTTTTACGGGGGAGGAAATGAGCAGTTCTTC; CDR3aa: CASSFYGGGNEQFF
d_gene: NA; j_gene: TRBJ2-6; v_gene: TRBV30; abundance: NA; len: 15; CDR3nt: TGTGCCTGGAGTGTAGCTGTCTTTGGGGCCAACGTCCTGACTTTC; CDR3aa: CAWSVAVFGANVLTF
d_gene: NA; j_gene: TRBJ2-5; v_gene: TRBV11-2; abundance: NA; len: 13; CDR3nt: TGTGCCAGCAGCTTAGTCGAGGCGGAGACCCAGTACTTC; CDR3aa: CASSLVEAETQYF
d_gene: NA; j_gene: TRBJ2-7; v_gene: TRBV7-8; abundance: few; len: 15; CDR3nt: TGTGCCAGCAGCTCCCGGACTAGGGGGTTCGACGAGCAGTACTTC; CDR3aa: CASSSRTRGFDEQYF
d_gene: NA; j_gene: TRBJ1-6; v_gene: TRBV7-2; abundance: NA; len: 17; CDR3nt: TGTGCCAGCAGCTTCCTGGGACGGGCGGGACCTAATTCACCCCTCCACTTT; CDR3aa: CASSFLGRAGPNSPLHF
d_gene: NA; j_gene: TRBJ1-1; v_gene: TRBV6-6; abundance: NA; len: 15; CDR3nt: TGTGCCAGCAGTTACCGACAGGAGATGAACACTGAAGCTTTCTTT; CDR3aa: CASSYRQEMNTEAFF
d_gene: NA; j_gene: TRBJ2-7; v_gene: TRBV6-5; abundance: NA; len: 11; CDR3nt: TGTGCCAGCACTAGGGGAAGCGAGCAGTACTTC; CDR3aa: CASTRGSEQYF
d_gene: TRBD1; j_gene: TRBJ2-7; v_gene: TRBV4-1; abundance: NA; len: 15; CDR3nt: TGCGCCAGCAGCCAATTTAGGACAGGGAACGGCGAGCAGTACTTC; CDR3aa: CASSQFRTGNGEQYF
d_gene: TRBD2; j_gene: TRBJ2-2; v_gene: TRBV5-1; abundance: NA; len: 15; CDR3nt: TGCGCCAGCAGCTTCAACGGGAGGGCCAGAGGGGAGCTGTTTTTT; CDR3aa: CASSFNGRARGELFF
d_gene: TRBD2; j_gene: TRBJ2-1; v_gene: TRBV7-9; abundance: once; len: 15; CDR3nt: TGTGCCAGCAGCTTAGCCGGGACTAGCGACAATGAGCAGTTCTTC; CDR3aa: CASSLAGTSDNEQFF
d_gene: NA; j_gene: TRBJ2-1; v_gene: TRBV4-2; abundance: NA; len: 16; CDR3nt: TGTGCCAGCAGCCAAGCTGGCGGACTCTCCTACAATGAGCAGTTCTTC; CDR3aa: CASSQAGGLSYNEQFF
d_gene: NA; j_gene: TRBJ2-7; v_gene: TRBV19; abundance: few; len: 12; CDR3nt: TGTGCCAGTAGTAGCGATCCCTACGAGCAGTACTTC; CDR3aa: CASSSDPYEQYF
d_gene: TRBD1; j_gene: TRBJ2-7; v_gene: TRBV28; abundance: once; len: 16; CDR3nt: TGTGCCAGCAGTCCCAGAAACAGGGGCTCCCGATACGAGCAGTACTTC; CDR3aa: CASSPRNRGSRYEQYF
d_gene: TRBD1; j_gene: TRBJ2-1; v_gene: TRBV7-9; abundance: NA; len: 14; CDR3nt: TGTGCCAGCAGCCCGCAGACAGGGATAAATGAGCAGTTCTTC; CDR3aa: CASSPQTGINEQFF
d_gene: NA; j_gene: TRBJ2-7; v_gene: TRBV5-1; abundance: NA; len: 16; CDR3nt: TGCGCCAGCAGCTTGGGAGGGGGATTAAAGGCCTACGAGCAGTACTTC; CDR3aa: CASSLGGGLKAYEQYF
d_gene: TRBD1; j_gene: TRBJ2-2; v_gene: TRBV28; abundance: NA; len: 15; CDR3nt: TGTGCCAGCAGTCGTGACAGGGGGCTTGGCGGGGAGCTGTTTTTT; CDR3aa: CASSRDRGLGGELFF
d_gene: NA; j_gene: TRBJ2-7; v_gene: TRBV6-2/TRBV6-3; abundance: NA; len: 13; CDR3nt: TGTGCCAGCAGTTTCAGTGGCCTTTACGAGCAGTACTTC; CDR3aa: CASSFSGLYEQYF
d_gene: NA; j_gene: TRBJ2-7; v_gene: TRBV10-3; abundance: NA; len: 13; CDR3nt: TGTGCCATCAGTGGTACAACCTCCTACGAGCAGTACTTC; CDR3aa: CAISGTTSYEQYF
d_gene: NA; j_gene: TRBJ2-7; v_gene: TRBV6-5; abundance: NA; len: 13; CDR3nt: TGTGCCAGCAGGCCACAGGGTACCTACGAGCAGTACTTC; CDR3aa: CASRPQGTYEQYF
d_gene: TRBD2; j_gene: TRBJ2-5; v_gene: TRBV27; abundance: NA; len: 17; CDR3nt: TGTGCCAGCAGCCTCTTTTCGAGCGGGAGAGGGGAGGAGACCCAGTACTTC; CDR3aa: CASSLFSSGRGEETQYF
d_gene: NA; j_gene: TRBJ2-7; v_gene: TRBV18; abundance: NA; len: 13; CDR3nt: TGTGCCAGCTCACCCCCGGGCCGGGGCGAGCAGTACTTC; CDR3aa: CASSPPGRGEQYF
d_gene: TRBD1; j_gene: TRBJ2-5; v_gene: TRBV7-2; abundance: NA; len: 16; CDR3nt: TGTGCCAGCAGCTTAGCCCGGACAGGGAACTCAGAGACCCAGTACTTC; CDR3aa: CASSLARTGNSETQYF
d_gene: NA; j_gene: TRBJ1-1; v_gene: TRBV29-1; abundance: few; len: 13; CDR3nt: TGCAGCGTCTTGTTAGGGGGGAACACTGAAGCTTTCTTT; CDR3aa: CSVLLGGNTEAFF
d_gene: NA; j_gene: TRBJ1-5; v_gene: TRBV6-1; abundance: NA; len: 14; CDR3nt: TGTGCCAGCAGTGAAGGGGAGGGCAGGCAGCCCCAGCATTTT; CDR3aa: CASSEGEGRQPQHF
d_gene: NA; j_gene: TRBJ2-1; v_gene: TRBV3-1/TRBV3-2; abundance: NA; len: 13; CDR3nt: TGTGCCAGCAGCCAAGACCCATACAATGAGCAGTTCTTC; CDR3aa: CASSQDPYNEQFF
d_gene: NA; j_gene: TRBJ2-2; v_gene: TRBV5-8; abundance: NA; len: 13; CDR3nt: TGTGCCAGCAGCTTGGAGGGAGCCGGGGAGCTGTTTTTT; CDR3aa: CASSLEGAGELFF